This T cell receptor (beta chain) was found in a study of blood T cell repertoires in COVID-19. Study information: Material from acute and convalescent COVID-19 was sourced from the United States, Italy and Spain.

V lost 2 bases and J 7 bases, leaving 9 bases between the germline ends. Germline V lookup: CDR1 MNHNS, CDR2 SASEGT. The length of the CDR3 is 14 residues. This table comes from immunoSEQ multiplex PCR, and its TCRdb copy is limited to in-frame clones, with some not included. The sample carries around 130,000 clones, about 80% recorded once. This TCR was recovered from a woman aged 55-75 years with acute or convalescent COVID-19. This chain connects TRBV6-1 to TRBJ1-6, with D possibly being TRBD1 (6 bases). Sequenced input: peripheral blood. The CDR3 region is CASSEWTENSPLHF. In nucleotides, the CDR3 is TGTGCCAGCAGTGAATGGACAGAAAATTCACCCCTCCACTTT.